The 21 T cell receptor beta chains given below trace back to one sample, sequenced in a study of T cell responses to AZD1222 COVID-19 vaccine (dated by TCRdb to about 2021). The library was produced with the immunoSEQ multiplex PCR assay. The table comes from immuneACCESS by way of TCRdb, which keeps in-frame sequences with V and J called. Part of the clones is missing from these tables; in studies checked, under half for an unresolved V gene and the rest for unknown reasons. The sample data list nearly 110,000 clones, and more than 75% of these were observed just once. Of the sample, roughly a fifth is held by the ten largest clones. According to the study, the label for this sample's time point signals: baseline before first vaccination. Specimen: peripheral blood, collected on day 0 of AZD1222 vaccination. The receptors come from an adult in good health.

Note on this clone: At one end the junction does not follow the germline gene, possibly because of a read error. The V and J genes are TRBV7-9 and TRBJ2-7; D tentatively fits TRBD1 or TRBD2 (5 bases each). The CDR3 is 14 amino acids. Germline lookup yields CDR1 SEHNR and CDR2 FQNEAQ (reference sequence). This chain's CDR3 is CASSLVGAETISSF. CDR3 coding DNA: TGTGCCAGCAGCTTAGTCGGGGCCGAAACGATTTCATCCTTC.

The V gene is TRBV7-9, the J gene TRBJ1-2; 7 bases map to TRBD1. Looked up from germline, CDR1 is SEHNR and CDR2 is FQNEAQ (reference sequence). This CDR3 is 14 amino acids long. With V trimmed by 4 bases and J by 3 bases, 5 bases remained unmatched. CDR3 DNA sequence: TGTGCCAGCAGCTCAGACAGGGTATACTATGGCTACACCTTC. Translation gives CASSSDRVYYGYTF.

The rearrangement links TRBV5-1 to TRBJ1-1, with TRBD1 as a possible D gene (6 bases). Per the germline V gene, CDR1 is SGHRS and CDR2 is YFSETQ. The CDR3 runs 14 residues. Trimming cost V 0 bases and J 3 bases, with 9 bases left between them. Here the CDR3 reads CASSLVGGHTEAFF. DNA for the CDR3: TGCGCCAGCAGCTTGGTAGGGGGGCACACTGAAGCTTTCTTT. The full variable domain, its missing parts supplied by reference TRBV5-1 and TRBJ1-1, is KAGVTQTPRYLIKTRGQQVTLSCSPISGHRSVSWYQQTPGQGLQFLFEYFSETQRNKGNFPGRFSGRQFSNSRSEMNVSTLELGDSALYLCASSLVGGHTEAFFGQGTRLTVV.

V and J are TRBV5-4 and TRBJ2-3; D not certain. Trimming cost V 3 bases and J 2 bases, with 10 bases left between them. CDR1 and CDR2 from the germline V gene are SGHNT and YYREEE (reference sequence). CDR3 length equals 14 residues. CDR3 loop: CASSSGRLTDTQYF. CDR3 nucleotide sequence: TGTGCCAGCAGCTCGGGCCGACTCACAGATACGCAGTATTTT.

With regard to this clone: Compared with germline, one end of the junction differs, possibly owing to a read error. This CDR3 is also generated by other DNA sequences in the sample. V gene TRBV12-3 or TRBV12-4 combines with J gene TRBJ1-2; no reliable D call. This CDR3 has 12 residues. For the CDR3, the DNA is TGTGCCAGCAGCTTAGGAAGCTATGGCTACACCTTC. Translating it yields CASSLGSYGYTF.

The gene calls are TRBV11-3 and TRBJ1-4; weak D call: TRBD1 (5 bases). Germline CDR1 and CDR2: SGHNT and YENEEA. The length of the CDR3 is 18 residues. Trimming removed 4 bases at V and 5 bases at J, with 23 bases between. CDR3 sequence reads: CASSSPAARDGKNEKLFF. CDR3 coding DNA: TGTGCCAGCAGCTCCCCCGCTGCCCGGGACGGCAAAAATGAAAAACTGTTTTTT.

The rearrangement links TRBV29-1 to TRBJ2-7; D is unresolved. This CDR3 is 12 amino acids long. V lost 2 bases and J lost 4, with 9 bases in between. Per germline, CDR1 SQVTM and CDR2 ANQGSEA. CDR3 DNA sequence: TGCAGCGTTGAATCCCAGAATTACGAGCAGTACTTC. Its protein product is CSVESQNYEQYF.

This clone was seen once. The chain combines TRBV15 with TRBJ2-5, with TRBD1 identical over 7 bases. CDR3 length equals 15 residues. The germline V gene has CDR1 LNHNV and CDR2 YYDKDF (reference sequence). V was clipped by 2 bases and J by 1 base; unmatched bases: 4. CDR3 DNA: TGTGCCACCAGCAGATCAAGACAGGGCCAAGAGACCCAGTACTTC. As protein: CATSRSRQGQETQYF.

The genes are TRBV6-6 and TRBJ1-1; D gene unclear. V lost 2 bases to trimming and J lost 2 bases, with 15 bases between them. Germline V gene lookup returns CDR1 MNHNY and CDR2 SVGAGI (reference sequence). The CDR3 spans 16 residues. Here the CDR3 reads CASSYSQPGSNTEAFF. DNA of the CDR3: TGTGCCAGCAGTTACAGCCAACCCGGAAGTAACACTGAAGCTTTCTTT.

J is TRBJ2-1 and V is TRBV3-1 (or the pseudogene TRBV3-2), with a possible D match to TRBD1 (5 bases). Trimming left V 0 bases short and J 4 bases short, with 10 bases between. The CDR3 length is 15 residues. In germline, CDR1 is LGHDT, CDR2 YNNKEL (reference sequence). CDR3 in amino acids: CASSQEQGRYNEQFF. CDR3 in DNA: TGTGCCAGCAGCCAAGAGCAGGGTCGGTACAATGAGCAGTTCTTC.

V is TRBV7-2 and J is TRBJ2-3; no reliable D call. Trimming shortened V by 6 bases and J by 2 bases, and 3 bases separated the two germline ends. The CDR3 extends over 11 amino acids. The germline CDR1 and CDR2 sequences are SGHTA and FQGNSA. CDR3 in amino acids: CASRYTDTQYF. Here the CDR3 DNA reads TGTGCCAGCAGGTACACAGATACGCAGTATTTT.

V gene TRBV19 combines with J gene TRBJ2-2; TRBD1 aligns across 11 bases. The ends lost 3 bases at V and 6 bases at J; junction bases unmatched: 12. The CDR3 sequence is 18 residues long. Germline V lookup: CDR1 LNHDA, CDR2 SQIVND (reference sequence). The CDR3 DNA reads TGTGCCAGTAGTATCAAAGGCTTGGGACAGGGGGGACCCGGGGAGCTGTTTTTT. It encodes CASSIKGLGQGGPGELFF.

The chain uses TRBV4-2 and TRBJ2-1; D might be TRBD1 or TRBD2, each matching 5 bases. This CDR3 has 16 residues. CDR1 is LGHNA, CDR2 YNFKEQ, per germline. V gave up 0 bases and J gave up 2 bases, with 11 bases separating them. This CDR3 is CASSQDKGSPYNEQFF. As DNA, the CDR3 is TGTGCCAGCAGCCAAGATAAGGGGAGCCCCTACAATGAGCAGTTCTTC.

The rearrangement joins TRBV2 to TRBJ1-5; D unresolved. The CDR3 has 15 amino acids. The V end lost 4 bases, the J end lost 2 bases, and 12 bases lay between the germline ends. Germline V gene sequence: CDR1 SNHLY, CDR2 FYNNEI. The CDR3 here is CASSAQEAGNQPQHF. CDR3 DNA: TGTGCCAGCAGTGCTCAGGAAGCGGGCAATCAGCCCCAGCATTTT.

The chain recombines TRBV12-3 or TRBV12-4 with TRBJ1-1; D ambiguous. The CDR3 runs to 12 residues. V lost 4 bases to trimming and J lost 6 bases, with 9 bases between them. CDR3 sequence reads: CASSSPIPEAFF. The CDR3 bases are TGTGCCAGCAGTTCCCCGATCCCTGAAGCTTTCTTT.

J is TRBJ2-2 and V is TRBV15; 7 bases fit TRBD2. The germline CDR1 and CDR2 sequences are LNHNV and YYDKDF (reference sequence). This CDR3 region has 14 residues. Trimming removed 1 base from V and 6 bases from J; junction bases left unmatched: 2. The CDR3 loop reads CATSRGGLAGELFF. The CDR3 DNA reads as TGTGCCACCAGCAGAGGCGGACTAGCCGGGGAGCTGTTTTTT. Looking up the rest from reference TRBV15 and TRBJ2-2 gives the full variable domain: DAMVIQNPRYQVTQFGKPVTLSCSQTLNHNVMYWYQQKSSQAPKLLFHYYDKDFNNEADTPDNFQSRRPNTSFCFLDIRSPGLGDTAMYLCATSRGGLAGELFFGEGSRLTVL.

The rearrangement uses TRBV11-2 and TRBJ2-7; D might be TRBD2 (6 bases). The CDR3 length is 14 residues. Trimming took off 5 bases at V and 2 bases at J, with 13 bases between the two ends. Germline lookup yields CDR1 SGHAT and CDR2 FQNNGV. DNA for the CDR3: TGTGCCAGCAGCATATTTGGGGGGACCTACGAGCAGTACTTC. Translated: CASSIFGGTYEQYF.

The V gene is TRBV19, the J gene TRBJ1-5; D call uncertain. Germline CDR1 LNHDA, CDR2 SQIVND (reference sequence). This CDR3 is built from 12 residues. With 3 bases removed from V and 5 bases from J, the gap between germline ends came to 5 bases. The CDR3 sequence is CASSIPHQPQHF. The DNA for the CDR3 is TGTGCCAGTAGTATCCCGCATCAGCCCCAGCATTTT.

The chain employs TRBV14 and TRBJ2-1; D may be TRBD2 (7 bases). From germline, CDR1 is SGHDN and CDR2 FVKESK. CDR3 length: 16 amino acids. V was cut by 3 bases and J by 8 bases, with 20 bases left in between. CDR3 sequence reads: CASSQEVGGRSYEQFF. CDR3 DNA sequence: TGTGCCAGCAGCCAGGAAGTGGGGGGGCGATCATATGAGCAGTTCTTC.

The rearrangement uses TRBV6-5 and TRBJ2-5; 9 bases align to TRBD2. V lost 6 bases to trimming and J lost 4 bases; unmatched junction nucleotides: 9. The CDR3 loop spans 15 amino acids. The germline V gene has CDR1 MNHEY and CDR2 SVGAGI. CDR3 bases: TGTGCCAGCAGGCTTGGGCTAGCGGGGAGAGAGACCCAGTACTTC. It encodes CASRLGLAGRETQYF.

The chain carries TRBV7-9 and TRBJ1-1; possible D gene TRBD1, 6 bases. Germline V CDR1 and CDR2: SEHNR, FQNEAQ (reference sequence). Deletions cut 10 bases from V and 7 bases from J, with 19 bases between. CDR3 size: 13 residues. CDR3 sequence (DNA): TGTGCCACCCGAGATGGGGGGCTTGGTGAAGCTTTCTTT. It is translated as CATRDGGLGEAFF.